This entry concerns a single TCR beta chain. The data were taken from a study of blood T cell repertoires in COVID-19. Background on the study: The United States, Italy and Spain provided the acute and convalescent COVID-19 samples.

CDR3 size: 15 residues. Germline V gene lookup returns CDR1 SGHNT and CDR2 YENEEA. With V trimmed by 0 bases and J by 2 bases, 3 bases remained unmatched. Libraries were prepared by immunoSEQ multiplex PCR; TCRdb keeps only in-frame clonotypes and omits some of them. The table has about 360,000 clones, 75% to 90% seen once. The source material was peripheral blood. The rearrangement joins TRBV11-3 to TRBJ1-1, with 7 bases lining up with TRBD1. The clonotype comes from a woman aged 60-75 years with COVID-19, enrolled during active disease. CDR3 residues: CASSLDGTANTEAFF. The CDR3 coding sequence is TGTGCCAGCAGCTTAGATGGGACAGCCAACACTGAAGCTTTCTTT.